This record concerns one TCR beta chain sequence. Its antigen is not identified. The data were obtained in a study of molecular identifiers for immune sequencing clone quantification. CDR3 length equals 15 residues. The V gene end was trimmed by 5 bases and the J gene end by 7 bases; junction bases not matched to a gene: 12. Germline loops: CDR1 MNHEY, CDR2 SMNVEV (reference sequence). TCRdb called the PCR reads again in MiXCR, with one record for every CDR3 protein. The sample yields approximately 500,000 distinct CDR3 sequences, about 20% seen once. Study-level results: Detection of one spiked Jurkat cell's TCR RNA reportedly worked in 900,000 to 1,000,000 naive cells.

The chain joins TRBV27 to TRBJ1-2; 8 bases are a match to TRBD1. The sequencing input was naive CD8+ T cells from blood, with Jurkat cell RNA spiked in. Subset denoted: FACS-sorted CD8+CD4-CCR7+CD45RA+ naive T cells. This TCR was recovered from a human donor in good health. Some libraries in this study had Jurkat cell RNA spiked in. The CDR3 DNA follows: TGTGCCAGCAGTCTCGGGAGCTCAGGGGGCGGTGGCTACACCTTC. It is translated as CASSLGSSGGGGYTF.